The 27 T cell receptor beta chains below come from one sample, sequenced in a study of blood T cell repertoires in COVID-19. Assay used: immunoSEQ multiplex PCR; TCRdb lists only in-frame clones, some missing. The top ten clones hold less than 4.5% of a sample with over 150,000 clones, 76% of them seen once. Sample: peripheral blood. These receptors originate from a woman over 75 with acute or convalescent COVID-19.

The chain employs TRBV5-5 and TRBJ2-5; tentative D call: TRBD1 (5 bases). This CDR3 is 12 amino acids long. V gave up 1 base and J gave up 5 bases, with 6 bases separating them. The V gene's germline CDR1 is SGHKS and CDR2 YYEKEE (reference sequence). The CDR3 region is CASSLSGETQYF. The CDR3 DNA is TGTGCCAGCAGCTTGTCAGGGGAGACCCAGTACTTC.

V usage is TRBV2 and J usage is TRBJ1-4; TRBD1 matches at 9 bases. V lost 4 bases to trimming and J lost 7 bases; unmatched junction nucleotides: 7. Germline V gives CDR1 SNHLY, CDR2 FYNNEI. This CDR3 contains 15 residues. CDR3 bases: TGTGCCAGCAGTGCGGGACAGGGCGGTTTTGAAAAACTGTTTTTT. Its translation: CASSAGQGGFEKLFF.

The chain employs TRBV6-2 or TRBV6-3 and TRBJ2-3; D is uncertain. This CDR3 has 14 amino acids. Per germline, CDR1 MNHEY and CDR2 SVGEGT. Trimming removed 2 bases from V and 4 bases from J, with 10 bases in between. CDR3 sequence (DNA): TGTGCCAGCAGTTACGAGGATTTCGCAGATACGCAGTATTTT. Translation gives CASSYEDFADTQYF.

Written as DNA, the CDR3 is TGTGCCAGCAGTGTAGGAGGGCTGAACACTGAAGCTTTCTTT. Encoded protein: CASSVGGLNTEAFF. The genes are TRBV25-1 and TRBJ1-1; D is ambiguous. This CDR3 contains 14 residues. From germline, CDR1 is MGHDK and CDR2 SYGVNS. With 4 bases removed from V and 0 bases from J, the gap between germline ends came to 9 bases.

The chain employs TRBV6-5 and TRBJ2-1, with D tentatively TRBD1 (5 bases). The ends were cut back, 8 bases at V and 10 bases at J, with 15 bases in the middle. This CDR3 region has 12 residues. In germline, CDR1 is MNHEY, CDR2 SVGAGI. CDR3 bases: TGTGCCAGCGCCAGTCAGGGCAGGGAGCAGTTCTTC. Protein sequence: CASASQGREQFF.

The chain recombines TRBV4-3 with TRBJ2-7; 8 nucleotides align to TRBD2. The V gene's germline CDR1 is LGHNA and CDR2 YSLEER. The J segment lost 5 bases and the V segment lost 4 bases, leaving 7 bases of the junction unmatched. The CDR3 is 14 amino acids. CDR3 coding DNA: TGCGCCAGCAGCCGAGCGACTAGCGTAGACGAGCAGTACTTC. This codes for CASSRATSVDEQYF.

The rearrangement uses TRBV11-2 and TRBJ1-5; perhaps TRBD1 as D (6 bases). CDR1 is SGHAT and CDR2 is FQNNGV in the germline V gene. Trimming stripped 5 bases from V and 2 bases from J, with 16 bases between. CDR3 length equals 16 residues. As DNA, the CDR3 is TGTGCCAGCAGCCGAGCCGCCCCAGGGGGCAATCAGCCCCAGCATTTT. It is translated as CASSRAAPGGNQPQHF.

V usage is TRBV10-3 and J usage is TRBJ2-3, with 8 bases matching TRBD1. In germline, CDR1 is ENHRY, CDR2 SYGVKD. V shed 6 bases and J 3 bases; nucleotides not matched to a gene: 8. The CDR3 has 15 amino acids. CDR3 in DNA: TGTGCCATCAGCGACGGACAGGGCGTGACAGATACGCAGTATTTT. Translation: CAISDGQGVTDTQYF.

V and J are TRBV7-2 and TRBJ1-1; perhaps TRBD1 as D (6 bases). V lost 2 bases and J 4 bases, leaving 11 bases between the germline ends. This CDR3 region has 14 residues. Germline V CDR1 and CDR2: SGHTA, FQGNSA. The CDR3 protein is CASSLQGWSTEAFF. CDR3 DNA: TGTGCCAGCAGCTTACAGGGGTGGAGCACTGAAGCTTTCTTT.

The V call is TRBV29-1, the J call TRBJ2-7; tentatively, D is TRBD2 (6 bases). Germline values: CDR1 SQVTM, CDR2 ANQGSEA. The CDR3 spans 14 residues. Trimming left V 6 bases short and J 6 bases short, with 21 bases between. CDR3 nucleotides: TGCAGCGTCCCACAGGAAAACAGGAGGGGCGAGCAGTACTTC. Translating gives CSVPQENRRGEQYF.

This chain links TRBV10-3 with TRBJ2-1; the match to TRBD1 covers 7 bases. CDR1 and CDR2 (germline): ENHRY, SYGVKD. The V gene end was trimmed by 3 bases and the J gene end by 5 bases; junction bases not matched to a gene: 13. The CDR3 has 17 residues. The CDR3 region is CAISDLRDSRKNNEQFF. The CDR3 bases are TGTGCCATCAGTGACCTCCGGGACAGTAGAAAAAACAATGAGCAGTTCTTC.

The V gene is TRBV11-2, the J gene TRBJ2-3; D is uncertain. V lost 0 bases and J lost 4, with 8 bases in between. The CDR3 extends over 14 amino acids. Germline V gives CDR1 SGHAT, CDR2 FQNNGV. DNA of the CDR3: TGTGCCAGCAGCTTAGAGATTGGCCCAGATACGCAGTATTTT. Its protein is CASSLEIGPDTQYF.

The chain links TRBV2 to TRBJ1-4; the D gene is possibly TRBD1 (6 bases). The CDR3 is 14 residues long. Germline V CDR1 and CDR2: SNHLY, FYNNEI. Trimming shortened V by 8 bases and J by 5 bases, and 15 bases separated the two germline ends. CDR3 amino acids: CASSVGGANEKLFF. In nucleotides, the CDR3 is TGTGCCAGCTCCGTGGGGGGGGCAAATGAAAAACTGTTTTTT.

This sequence joins TRBV6-1 and TRBJ2-7; TRBD2 might be the D (6 bases). Germline assignment: CDR1 MNHNS and CDR2 SASEGT. The CDR3 extends over 15 amino acids. V lost 2 bases and J lost 2, with 13 bases in between. CDR3 coding DNA: TGTGCCAGCAGTGAAATCGCGGGAAATCCCTACGAGCAGTACTTC. Translation: CASSEIAGNPYEQYF.

J is TRBJ2-3 and V is TRBV5-6; the D gene is possibly TRBD2 (6 bases). The germline gives CDR1 SGHDT, CDR2 YYEEEE. V lost 1 base and J lost 7, with 19 bases in between. The CDR3 has 16 residues. The CDR3 sequence: CASSLRGLGRLNTQYF. CDR3 DNA: TGTGCCAGCAGCTTGAGGGGACTGGGACGTTTGAATACGCAGTATTTT.

This clone was recorded a few times. The chain uses TRBV7-3 and TRBJ1-5; D is undetermined. The CDR3 is made up of 17 amino acids. The germline gives CDR1 SGHTA, CDR2 FQGTGA. V gave up 1 base and J gave up 4 bases, with 17 bases separating them. The CDR3 loop is CASSLRIVDNQNQPQHF. CDR3 coding DNA: TGTGCCAGCAGCTTAAGGATCGTTGACAACCAAAATCAGCCCCAGCATTTT.

CDR3 protein: CASSFTGGVSEAFF. CDR3 DNA sequence: TGTGCCAGCAGCTTCACAGGGGGCGTCTCTGAAGCTTTCTTT. The chain joins TRBV11-2 to TRBJ1-1; 9 bases fit TRBD1. Trimming cost V 3 bases and J 6 bases; bases outside gene matches: 5. Germline CDR1 SGHAT, CDR2 FQNNGV. There are 14 residues in the CDR3.

The V and J genes are TRBV7-8 and TRBJ2-7; tentatively, D is TRBD1 (6 bases). The CDR3 is 15 amino acids. V dropped 5 bases and J dropped 4 bases, with 18 bases sitting between them. The V gene's germline CDR1 is SGHVS and CDR2 FQNEAQ. The CDR3 DNA sequence: TGTGCCAGCAGCCTGTGGACAGCCCAATTTTACGAGCAGTACTTC. Its protein product is CASSLWTAQFYEQYF.

The J gene is TRBJ1-2, the V gene TRBV5-1; D gene uncertain. Germline loops: CDR1 SGHRS, CDR2 YFSETQ. This CDR3 spans 15 amino acids. V was trimmed by 4 bases and J by 0 bases, leaving 13 bases between them. CDR3 loop: CASSPRPQSNYGYTF. CDR3 DNA: TGCGCCAGCAGCCCGAGGCCGCAGTCTAACTATGGCTACACCTTC.

This chain uses TRBV4-2 with TRBJ2-3, with TRBD2 matching 10 bases. Germline CDR1 is LGHNA and CDR2 is YNFKEQ. J was trimmed by 0 bases and V by 1 base; bases with no gene match: 7. This CDR3 is 18 amino acids long. CDR3 sequence reads: CASSQVNSGGSSTDTQYF. CDR3 DNA: TGTGCCAGCAGCCAAGTTAATAGCGGGGGGTCTAGCACAGATACGCAGTATTTT.

V usage is TRBV7-2 and J usage is TRBJ2-1; tentative D call: TRBD2 (5 bases). The V gene lost 5 bases and the J gene lost 3 bases, with 17 bases spanning the gap. The CDR3 runs to 16 residues. Per germline, CDR1 SGHTA and CDR2 FQGNSA. The CDR3 region is CASSTALGSYYNEQFF. DNA for the CDR3: TGTGCCAGCAGCACCGCACTAGGTTCCTACTACAATGAGCAGTTCTTC.

This chain links TRBV9 with TRBJ2-1, with 8 bases fitting TRBD2. Germline V CDR1 and CDR2: SGDLS, YYNGEE. The length of the CDR3 is 15 residues. V gave up 3 bases and J gave up 0 bases; unmatched junction bases: 2. Here the CDR3 reads CASSETSGSYNEQFF. As DNA, the CDR3 is TGTGCCAGCAGCGAAACTAGCGGCTCCTACAATGAGCAGTTCTTC.

The rearrangement uses TRBV6-2 or TRBV6-3 and TRBJ2-3, with TRBD1 matching over 10 bases. V dropped 7 bases and J dropped 0; count of bases not matched to a gene: 7. This CDR3 region has 16 residues. The germline CDR1 and CDR2 sequences are MNHEY and SVGEGT. CDR3: CASNPGTGVSTDTQYF. CDR3 nucleotide sequence: TGTGCCAGCAACCCCGGGACAGGGGTGAGCACAGATACGCAGTATTTT.

The table lists this clone with a few counts. The V and J genes are TRBV19 and TRBJ1-2; D gene ambiguous. Germline V CDR1 and CDR2: LNHDA, SQIVND (reference sequence). Trimming pared 7 bases from V and 1 base from J, leaving 13 bases between. The CDR3 totals 14 residues. The CDR3 reads CASTHPGYNYGYTF. The CDR3 DNA follows: TGTGCCAGTACCCATCCGGGATATAACTATGGCTACACCTTC.

There are a few counts of this clone. CDR3 region: CASSQDTGAYNSPLHF. The CDR3 DNA is TGCGCCAGCAGCCAAGATACAGGGGCCTATAATTCACCCCTCCACTTT. The chain uses TRBV4-3 and TRBJ1-6, with 7 bases matching TRBD1. The germline CDR1 and CDR2 sequences are LGHNA and YSLEER. J gave up 2 bases and V 0 bases, and 1 base lay outside the gene matches. This CDR3 is 16 amino acids long.

The V call is TRBV6-5, the J call TRBJ1-6; 8 nucleotides match TRBD1. With 6 bases clipped from V and 7 bases from J, the junction kept 8 bases outside the gene matches. The germline V gene encodes CDR1 MNHEY and CDR2 SVGAGI. This CDR3 has 15 amino acids. The CDR3 region has the DNA TGTGCCAGCAGGAGCCAGGGGGCTGGGAATTCACCCCTCCACTTT. It encodes CASRSQGAGNSPLHF.

The CDR3 region is CASRTGMNTEAFF. Here the CDR3 DNA reads TGTGCCAGCAGGACAGGGATGAACACTGAAGCTTTCTTT. The V and J genes are TRBV2 and TRBJ1-1, with 7 bases lining up with TRBD1. J lost 0 bases, V lost 6 bases, and 1 base had no gene match. The V gene's germline CDR1 is SNHLY and CDR2 FYNNEI. CDR3 length: 13 amino acids.